The present T cell receptor beta chain was sequenced within a study of radiation and T cells in renal cell carcinoma. For the study at large: Nephrectomy followed 15 Gy stereotactic body radiation by 4 weeks. Study-wide results and caveats: No pretreatment tumor biopsies were available for baseline clonotypes.

This clone was detected a few times. Its antigen is unidentified. Time point specified: baseline pretreatment blood. Treatment denoted: 15 Gy SBRT to primary tumor, nephrectomy 4 weeks later. The tumor was a clear cell renal cell carcinoma. Sequencing was performed with immunoSEQ multiplex PCR; in TCRdb, only in-frame clones are kept and a portion is missing. Among 94,000 or so clones, over 65% were seen once, and the ten largest hold 5% to 6.5%. The CDR3 length is 13 residues. CDR1 and CDR2 from the germline V gene are WNHNN and SYGVQD (reference sequence). Trimming stripped 5 bases from V and 0 bases from J, with 2 bases between.

The chain links TRBV10-1 to TRBJ2-6; D ambiguous. This clonotype originated in a man in his 60s with renal cell carcinoma. Sequenced material: blood, taken from a patient whose treatment included radiotherapy and nephrectomy. Written as DNA, the CDR3 is TGCGCCAGCAGTCCCTCTGGGGCCAACGTCCTGACTTTC. It is translated as CASSPSGANVLTF.